These 11 T cell receptor beta chains were sequenced from one sample in a study of blood T cell repertoires in COVID-19. Repertoires were generated with immunoSEQ multiplex PCR, while TCRdb's copy carries only in-frame clones and drops some. Of about 110,000 clones detected, 84% appear once; the ten largest clones hold under 8%. Material for sequencing was peripheral blood. The source is a woman older than 75 with active or convalescent COVID-19.

V usage is TRBV5-4 and J usage is TRBJ2-1, with 7 bases lining up with TRBD2. V was pared by 4 bases and J by 9 bases, with 10 bases of the junction left unmatched. The CDR3 spans 14 residues. Per the germline V gene, CDR1 is SGHNT and CDR2 is YYREEE (reference sequence). The CDR3 is CASSHPGGGAEQFF. The CDR3 DNA reads TGTGCCAGCAGCCACCCGGGAGGAGGCGCTGAGCAGTTCTTC.

Only a few counts were recorded for this clone. In DNA form, the CDR3 reads TGTGCCAGCAGCCAAGAGCCAGGGAAAGACACCGGGGAGCTGTTTTTT. This gives the protein CASSQEPGKDTGELFF. The V and J genes are TRBV4-2 and TRBJ2-2; maybe TRBD1 (5 bases). Germline CDR1 reads LGHNA; CDR2 reads YNFKEQ. V was shortened by 0 bases and J by 3 bases, with 11 bases between the two germline ends. The CDR3 has 16 amino acids.

V usage is TRBV12-3 or TRBV12-4 and J usage is TRBJ2-3; maybe TRBD2 (6 bases). V lost 6 bases to trimming and J lost 7 bases, with 14 bases between them. This CDR3 is 13 amino acids long. CDR3 protein: CASSPPGLHTQYF. In nucleotides, the CDR3 is TGTGCCAGCAGCCCACCGGGACTGCATACGCAGTATTTT.

The V gene is TRBV19, the J gene TRBJ2-7; 9 nucleotides align to TRBD1. The CDR3 loop spans 14 amino acids. Germline V gives CDR1 LNHDA, CDR2 SQIVND (reference sequence). V dropped 6 bases and J dropped 2; count of bases not matched to a gene: 5. CDR3 nucleotide sequence: TGTGCCAGTAGCCCCGGGACAGGGCCCTACGAGCAGTACTTC. Its protein product is CASSPGTGPYEQYF.

Turning to this clone: Mismatch with germline at one junction end may stem from a read error. The chain links TRBV7-7 to TRBJ2-6; D ambiguous. The CDR3 has 16 amino acids. The germline gives CDR1 SSHAT, CDR2 FNYEAQ (reference sequence). CDR3 nucleotide sequence: TGTGCTAGCAGCTTAGCTCCGGGCTCTGGGGCCAACGTCCTGACTTTC. Encoded protein: CASSLAPGSGANVLTF.

The CDR3: CATSRGQGVNEKLFF. CDR3 in DNA: TGTGCCACCAGCAGAGGACAGGGGGTTAATGAAAAACTGTTTTTT. This rearrangement joins TRBV15 to TRBJ1-4, with 9 bases lining up with TRBD1. The J segment lost 4 bases and the V segment lost 1 base, leaving 1 base of the junction unmatched. Looked up from germline, CDR1 is LNHNV and CDR2 is YYDKDF (reference sequence). The CDR3 spans 15 residues.

This chain uses TRBV25-1 with TRBJ1-3, with D possibly TRBD1 on 5 matching bases. The CDR3 contains 15 residues. Between the trimmed V and J ends, which lost 5 bases and 5 bases, there was a span of 16 bases. Germline V lookup: CDR1 MGHDK, CDR2 SYGVNS. The CDR3 loop is CASSFADNLRNTIYF. Here the CDR3 DNA reads TGTGCCAGCAGTTTCGCGGACAACCTGAGAAACACCATATATTTT.

The rearrangement links TRBV9 to TRBJ2-7; a weak D match, TRBD2 (6 bases). This CDR3 is built from 17 residues. V lost 0 bases and J lost 0, with 16 bases in between. Germline CDR1 is SGDLS and CDR2 is YYNGEE. CDR3 nucleotides: TGTGCCAGCAGCGTAGCTACGGTTTCCGGGGGCTCCTACGAGCAGTACTTC. Encoded protein: CASSVATVSGGSYEQYF.

V and J are TRBV2 and TRBJ2-3; 13 bases are shared with TRBD2. The CDR3 totals 14 residues. The germline CDR1 and CDR2 sequences are SNHLY and FYNNEI. The trim removed 7 bases at V and 6 bases at J, leaving 4 bases unmatched. The CDR3 loop is CASKGLAGIDTQYF. The CDR3 DNA reads TGTGCCAGCAAGGGACTAGCGGGGATCGATACGCAGTATTTT. The complete variable domain, with remaining parts taken from reference TRBV2 and TRBJ2-3, reads EPEVTQTPSHQVTQMGQEVILRCVPISNHLYFYWYRQILGQKVEFLVSFYNNEISEKSEIFDDQFSVERPDGSNFTLKIRSTKLEDSAMYFCASKGLAGIDTQYFGPGTRLTVL.

CDR3 nucleotide sequence: TGTGCCAGCAGCGTCCAGCAGGGGGAAAAACTGTTTTTT. Translating it yields CASSVQQGEKLFF. This chain uses TRBV7-2 with TRBJ1-4; possibly TRBD1 for D (6 bases). V lost 5 bases, J lost 8 bases, and 12 bases lay in between. The CDR3 length is 13 residues. Germline CDR1 is SGHTA and CDR2 is FQGNSA.

The V call is TRBV29-1, the J call TRBJ2-2, with D perhaps matching TRBD2 (5 bases). This CDR3 comprises 12 residues. Germline V gene sequence: CDR1 SQVTM, CDR2 ANQGSEA. Trimming took off 5 bases at V and 5 bases at J, with 9 bases between the two ends. CDR3 protein: CSVSEGTGELFF. In nucleotides, the CDR3 is TGCAGCGTTTCTGAGGGAACCGGGGAGCTGTTTTTT.